This is a list of T cell receptor beta chains from one sample in a study of CD8 T cells in ankylosing spondylitis. TCRdb used MiXCR to reprocess the 5' RACE reads, holding one entry per CDR3 protein. The table records fewer than 650,000 distinct CDR3 sequences, roughly 12% of them present only once. The specimen was blood, either unsorted or a sorted T cell fraction (not recorded which). These receptors all come from a male donor with ankylosing spondylitis. The CDR3 runs from the conserved cysteine through the conserved F or W. A D gene is named only where the DNA matches it firmly. Expanded clones are given a class, and other clones once, few, many or no size at all.

j_call: TRBJ2-7
v_call: TRBV21-1
cdr3_length: 16
d_call: .
clone_size: .
cdr3_aa: CASSKVGDRGVGEQYF
cdr3_nt: TGTGCCAGCAGCAAAGTGGGTGACAGGGGAGTGGGCGAGCAGTACTTC

j_call: TRBJ2-1
v_call: TRBV5-1
cdr3_length: 16
d_call: .
clone_size: .
cdr3_aa: CASSQGRGARLNEQFF
cdr3_nt: TGCGCCAGCTCCCAAGGAAGGGGGGCTCGGTTGAATGAGCAGTTCTTC

j_call: TRBJ2-7
v_call: TRBV5-4
cdr3_length: 15
d_call: TRBD1
clone_size: .
cdr3_aa: CASSFPGQQTYEQYF
cdr3_nt: TGTGCCAGCAGCTTCCCGGGACAGCAGACCTACGAGCAGTACTTC

j_call: TRBJ2-5
v_call: TRBV5-1
cdr3_length: 12
d_call: .
clone_size: many
cdr3_aa: CASSLLRETQYF
cdr3_nt: TGCGCCAGCAGCCTCCTCCGAGAGACCCAGTACTTC

j_call: TRBJ2-1
v_call: TRBV3-1
cdr3_length: 15
d_call: TRBD2
clone_size: .
cdr3_aa: CASRPGLAFDNEQFF
cdr3_nt: TGTGCCAGCAGGCCGGGACTAGCTTTTGACAATGAGCAGTTCTTC

j_call: TRBJ2-1
v_call: TRBV6-4
cdr3_length: 13
d_call: .
clone_size: .
cdr3_aa: CASSDSNYNEQFF
cdr3_nt: TGTGCCAGCAGTGACTCCAACTACAATGAGCAGTTCTTC

j_call: TRBJ2-7
v_call: TRBV5-1
cdr3_length: 14
d_call: TRBD2
clone_size: .
cdr3_aa: CASSLRTSDYEQYF
cdr3_nt: TGCGCCAGCAGCTTGCGCACTAGCGACTACGAGCAGTACTTC

j_call: TRBJ2-2
v_call: TRBV3-1
cdr3_length: 18
d_call: .
clone_size: .
cdr3_aa: CACSHLPIAEANTGELFF
cdr3_nt: TGTGCCTGCAGCCACCTCCCTATAGCGGAGGCCAACACCGGGGAGCTGTTTTTT

j_call: TRBJ2-5
v_call: TRBV5-1
cdr3_length: 16
d_call: TRBD2
clone_size: few
cdr3_aa: CASSPGTSGHQETQYF
cdr3_nt: TGCGCCAGCAGCCCTGGGACTAGCGGGCACCAAGAGACCCAGTACTTC

j_call: TRBJ1-2
v_call: TRBV5-1
cdr3_length: 14
d_call: .
clone_size: many
cdr3_aa: CASSTSGTNYGYTF
cdr3_nt: TGCGCCAGCAGCACATCCGGGACTAACTATGGCTACACCTTC

j_call: TRBJ2-3
v_call: TRBV20-1
cdr3_length: 15
d_call: .
clone_size: .
cdr3_aa: CSATEMGGPTDTQYF
cdr3_nt: TGCAGTGCAACGGAGATGGGGGGACCCACAGATACGCAGTATTTT

j_call: TRBJ1-5
v_call: TRBV10-3
cdr3_length: 14
d_call: TRBD1
clone_size: .
cdr3_aa: CAISDQTGEQPQHF
cdr3_nt: TGTGCCATCAGTGATCAGACAGGGGAACAGCCCCAGCATTTT

j_call: TRBJ2-1
v_call: TRBV20-1
cdr3_length: 15
d_call: TRBD2
clone_size: few
cdr3_aa: CSAGKSGSLLNEQFF
cdr3_nt: TGCAGTGCCGGTAAAAGCGGGAGTCTTTTGAATGAGCAGTTCTTC

j_call: TRBJ1-1
v_call: TRBV10-3
cdr3_length: 15
d_call: .
clone_size: .
cdr3_aa: CAIMDRGRENTEAFF
cdr3_nt: TGTGCCATCATGGACCGGGGGCGGGAGAACACTGAAGCTTTCTTT

j_call: TRBJ2-3
v_call: TRBV7-8
cdr3_length: 15
d_call: .
clone_size: few
cdr3_aa: CASSLSLGGDNTQYF
cdr3_nt: TGTGCCAGCAGCTTATCCCTAGGCGGGGATAATACGCAGTATTTT

j_call: TRBJ2-1
v_call: TRBV27
cdr3_length: 16
d_call: .
clone_size: .
cdr3_aa: CASGQGDVSLYNEQFF
cdr3_nt: TGTGCCAGCGGCCAGGGAGACGTATCCCTTTACAATGAGCAGTTCTTC

j_call: TRBJ1-5
v_call: TRBV27
cdr3_length: 17
d_call: .
clone_size: .
cdr3_aa: CASSLYRLPRANQPQHF
cdr3_nt: TGTGCCAGCAGTTTATACAGACTACCGCGGGCCAATCAGCCCCAGCATTTT

j_call: TRBJ2-5
v_call: TRBV7-9
cdr3_length: 14
d_call: TRBD2
clone_size: .
cdr3_aa: CASSFAGVTETQYF
cdr3_nt: TGTGCCAGCAGCTTCGCGGGAGTGACTGAGACCCAGTACTTC

j_call: TRBJ2-5
v_call: TRBV9
cdr3_length: 14
d_call: TRBD1
clone_size: .
cdr3_aa: CASSAGQLRETQYF
cdr3_nt: TGTGCCAGCAGCGCGGGACAGCTTCGAGAGACCCAGTACTTC

j_call: TRBJ1-2
v_call: TRBV2
cdr3_length: 14
d_call: .
clone_size: few
cdr3_aa: CASSEQGSGYGYTF
cdr3_nt: TGTGCCAGCAGTGAACAGGGCTCGGGCTATGGCTACACCTTC

j_call: TRBJ2-1
v_call: TRBV19
cdr3_length: 13
d_call: .
clone_size: .
cdr3_aa: CASSIGWRGEQFF
cdr3_nt: TGTGCCAGTAGTATAGGTTGGCGAGGTGAGCAGTTCTTC

j_call: TRBJ1-2
v_call: TRBV20-1
cdr3_length: 13
d_call: TRBD1
clone_size: .
cdr3_aa: CSAKAGTDYGYTF
cdr3_nt: TGCAGTGCCAAAGCCGGGACAGACTATGGCTACACCTTC

j_call: TRBJ2-2
v_call: TRBV10-3
cdr3_length: 15
d_call: TRBD1
clone_size: few
cdr3_aa: CAINTGTGVTGELFF
cdr3_nt: TGTGCCATCAATACCGGGACAGGGGTTACCGGGGAGCTGTTTTTT

j_call: TRBJ1-3
v_call: TRBV12-3/TRBV12-4
cdr3_length: 17
d_call: TRBD1
clone_size: .
cdr3_aa: CASSSLTDRGGRNIIYF
cdr3_nt: TGTGCCAGCAGTTCCCTGACAGACAGGGGTGGACGGAACATCATATATTTT

j_call: TRBJ2-3
v_call: TRBV20-1
cdr3_length: 14
d_call: .
clone_size: few
cdr3_aa: CSGEARGSTDTQYF
cdr3_nt: TGCAGTGGGGAGGCCAGGGGGAGCACAGATACGCAGTATTTT

j_call: TRBJ2-3
v_call: TRBV7-8
cdr3_length: 15
d_call: .
clone_size: few
cdr3_aa: CASSPRGYGTDTQYF
cdr3_nt: TGTGCCAGCAGCCCAAGGGGTTATGGCACAGATACGCAGTATTTT

j_call: TRBJ1-5
v_call: TRBV5-5
cdr3_length: 15
d_call: TRBD1
clone_size: few
cdr3_aa: CASSPGTGEGQPQHF
cdr3_nt: TGTGCCAGCAGCCCTGGGACAGGGGAAGGTCAGCCCCAGCATTTT

j_call: TRBJ2-1
v_call: TRBV5-4
cdr3_length: 17
d_call: TRBD2
clone_size: .
cdr3_aa: CASSYTLGLAEYNEQFF
cdr3_nt: TGTGCCAGCAGCTATACCCTGGGACTAGCGGAGTACAATGAGCAGTTCTTC

j_call: TRBJ1-1
v_call: TRBV18
cdr3_length: 14
d_call: .
clone_size: many
cdr3_aa: CASSPPGSFRGAFF
cdr3_nt: TGTGCCAGCTCACCACCGGGCAGTTTCCGAGGAGCTTTCTTT

j_call: TRBJ2-1
v_call: TRBV27
cdr3_length: 16
d_call: .
clone_size: .
cdr3_aa: CASTRRGSGDGNEQFF
cdr3_nt: TGTGCCAGCACCCGACGGGGCTCGGGAGACGGCAATGAGCAGTTCTTC

j_call: TRBJ1-5
v_call: TRBV12-5
cdr3_length: 11
d_call: .
clone_size: few
cdr3_aa: CASGLAQPQHF
cdr3_nt: TGTGCTAGTGGTTTGGCCCAGCCCCAGCATTTT

j_call: TRBJ2-1
v_call: TRBV12-3/TRBV12-4
cdr3_length: 14
d_call: TRBD2
clone_size: many
cdr3_aa: CASEGLAGYNEQFF
cdr3_nt: TGTGCCAGCGAAGGGCTAGCGGGGTACAATGAGCAGTTCTTC

j_call: TRBJ2-2
v_call: TRBV6-5
cdr3_length: 17
d_call: TRBD2
clone_size: few
cdr3_aa: CASSSPGTSGSTGELFF
cdr3_nt: TGTGCCAGCAGTTCCCCCGGGACTAGCGGGAGCACCGGGGAGCTGTTTTTT

j_call: TRBJ1-1
v_call: TRBV5-1
cdr3_length: 12
d_call: .
clone_size: many
cdr3_aa: CASSPDRLEAFF
cdr3_nt: TGCGCCAGCAGCCCTGACAGACTTGAAGCTTTCTTT

j_call: TRBJ2-2
v_call: TRBV7-9
cdr3_length: 14
d_call: .
clone_size: few
cdr3_aa: CASTQEGDTGELFF
cdr3_nt: TGTGCCAGCACCCAGGAGGGGGACACCGGGGAGCTGTTTTTT

j_call: TRBJ2-7
v_call: TRBV10-3
cdr3_length: 12
d_call: .
clone_size: once
cdr3_aa: CAIGRIADEQYF
cdr3_nt: TGTGCCATCGGCCGTATAGCTGACGAGCAGTACTTC

j_call: TRBJ1-1
v_call: TRBV12-3/TRBV12-4
cdr3_length: 13
d_call: TRBD1
clone_size: many
cdr3_aa: CASRGTGHTEAFF
cdr3_nt: TGTGCCAGCAGGGGGACAGGCCACACTGAAGCTTTCTTT

j_call: TRBJ2-7
v_call: TRBV7-9
cdr3_length: 15
d_call: TRBD1
clone_size: .
cdr3_aa: CASSWGDRGYYEQYF
cdr3_nt: TGTGCCAGCAGCTGGGGGGACAGGGGCTACTACGAGCAGTACTTC

j_call: TRBJ2-1
v_call: TRBV20-1
cdr3_length: 11
d_call: TRBD1
clone_size: .
cdr3_aa: CSAARGQGQFF
cdr3_nt: TGCAGTGCGGCCCGAGGACAGGGGCAGTTCTTC

j_call: TRBJ2-2
v_call: TRBV18
cdr3_length: 13
d_call: .
clone_size: .
cdr3_aa: CASSADNTGELFF
cdr3_nt: TGTGCCAGCTCAGCCGATAACACCGGGGAGCTGTTTTTT

j_call: TRBJ2-5
v_call: TRBV5-4
cdr3_length: 15
d_call: .
clone_size: few
cdr3_aa: CASSLRGKKRETQYF
cdr3_nt: TGTGCCAGCAGCTTGCGCGGCAAGAAGAGGGAGACCCAGTACTTC

j_call: TRBJ2-1
v_call: TRBV12-3/TRBV12-4
cdr3_length: 14
d_call: TRBD2
clone_size: .
cdr3_aa: CASSFSAGVNEQFF
cdr3_nt: TGTGCCAGCAGTTTTTCAGCGGGAGTCAATGAGCAGTTCTTC

j_call: TRBJ2-5
v_call: TRBV20-1
cdr3_length: 13
d_call: TRBD1
clone_size: many
cdr3_aa: CSAPGTDQETQYF
cdr3_nt: TGCAGTGCGCCCGGGACAGACCAAGAGACCCAGTACTTC

j_call: TRBJ1-2
v_call: TRBV12-3/TRBV12-4
cdr3_length: 15
d_call: .
clone_size: many
cdr3_aa: CASRSRGGTFYGYTF
cdr3_nt: TGTGCCAGCAGATCCCGAGGAGGGACCTTCTATGGCTACACCTTC

j_call: TRBJ2-1
v_call: TRBV18
cdr3_length: 15
d_call: TRBD2
clone_size: few
cdr3_aa: CASSRAGEVSDEQFF
cdr3_nt: TGTGCCAGCTCACGAGCGGGAGAAGTGTCTGATGAGCAGTTCTTC

j_call: TRBJ2-6
v_call: TRBV10-2
cdr3_length: 17
d_call: TRBD1
clone_size: .
cdr3_aa: CAAADRNLLPGANVLTF
cdr3_nt: TGCGCCGCCGCGGACAGGAATCTCCTGCCTGGGGCCAACGTCCTGACTTTC

j_call: TRBJ2-1
v_call: TRBV11-2
cdr3_length: 16
d_call: .
clone_size: many
cdr3_aa: CASSLELLRTYNEQFF
cdr3_nt: TGTGCCAGCAGCTTAGAACTGTTGCGGACCTACAATGAGCAGTTCTTC

j_call: TRBJ2-1
v_call: TRBV12-5
cdr3_length: 15
d_call: TRBD2
clone_size: .
cdr3_aa: CASGRTSRVYNEQFF
cdr3_nt: TGTGCTAGTGGTAGGACTAGCCGGGTTTACAATGAGCAGTTCTTC

j_call: TRBJ2-1
v_call: TRBV2
cdr3_length: 16
d_call: .
clone_size: few
cdr3_aa: CASTLFGESSYNEQFF
cdr3_nt: TGTGCCAGCACCCTATTTGGGGAGAGCTCCTACAATGAGCAGTTCTTC

j_call: TRBJ1-2
v_call: TRBV10-3
cdr3_length: 12
d_call: .
clone_size: .
cdr3_aa: CAISESGRSYTF
cdr3_nt: TGTGCCATCAGTGAGTCCGGCCGGAGCTACACCTTC

j_call: TRBJ2-5
v_call: TRBV11-1
cdr3_length: 14
d_call: .
clone_size: .
cdr3_aa: CASSTRQLAETQYF
cdr3_nt: TGTGCCAGCAGCACCCGACAGTTGGCGGAGACCCAGTACTTC

j_call: TRBJ2-2
v_call: TRBV7-2
cdr3_length: 16
d_call: TRBD1
clone_size: few
cdr3_aa: CASSFGEGGWTGELFF
cdr3_nt: TGTGCCAGCAGCTTTGGTGAAGGGGGCTGGACCGGGGAGCTGTTTTTT

j_call: TRBJ1-1
v_call: TRBV3-1
cdr3_length: 15
d_call: .
clone_size: many
cdr3_aa: CASSQGFRGNTEAFF
cdr3_nt: TGTGCCAGCAGCCAAGGTTTCAGGGGGAACACTGAAGCTTTCTTT

j_call: TRBJ1-2
v_call: TRBV6-1
cdr3_length: 16
d_call: TRBD1
clone_size: .
cdr3_aa: CASRPGTALKTYGYTF
cdr3_nt: TGTGCCAGCAGACCCGGGACAGCACTAAAGACCTATGGCTACACCTTC

j_call: TRBJ2-4
v_call: TRBV27
cdr3_length: 17
d_call: .
clone_size: few
cdr3_aa: CASSLGTSPSGKNIQYF
cdr3_nt: TGTGCCAGCAGTTTGGGGACATCACCCTCGGGCAAAAACATTCAGTACTTC

j_call: TRBJ1-2
v_call: TRBV29-1
cdr3_length: 12
d_call: .
clone_size: .
cdr3_aa: CSVEVETAGYTF
cdr3_nt: TGCAGCGTTGAAGTTGAGACAGCAGGCTACACCTTC

j_call: TRBJ2-5
v_call: TRBV19
cdr3_length: 14
d_call: .
clone_size: few
cdr3_aa: CASSMVQAQETQYF
cdr3_nt: TGTGCCAGTAGTATGGTACAGGCCCAAGAGACCCAGTACTTC